Each of the 5 T cell receptor beta chains below was sequenced from the same sample in a study of T cell repertoires in cytomegalovirus infection. TCRdb independently ran MiXCR on the reads; one entry per CDR3 protein. The data hold some 180,000 distinct CDR3 sequences, with 7.5% to 10% observed a single time. Material: PBMCs. All receptors derive from a human donor in good health (CMV status not recorded). Some clones in this sample may be carry-over from other donors' samples.

This sequence joins TRBV20-1 and TRBJ1-2; D not certain. Germline CDR1 and CDR2: DFQATT and SNEGSKA (reference sequence). The CDR3 extends over 13 amino acids. Trimming shortened V by 2 bases and J by 4 bases, and 11 bases separated the two germline ends. The CDR3 region has the DNA TGCAGTGCTAGATGGCCGGGGAGCTATGGCTACACCTTC. Its translation: CSARWPGSYGYTF.

This clonotype has at least ten counts. The CDR3 spells CASSLASSGYTGELFF. DNA for the CDR3: TGTGCCAGCAGCTTAGCGAGTAGCGGGTACACCGGGGAGCTGTTTTTT. The chain joins TRBV7-8 to TRBJ2-2, with 7 nucleotides matching TRBD2. Germline V gives CDR1 SGHVS, CDR2 FQNEAQ. The V gene end was trimmed by 0 bases and the J gene end by 3 bases; junction bases not matched to a gene: 4. The CDR3 covers 16 residues.

This clonotype was detected only a few times. The V and J genes are TRBV5-5 and TRBJ2-3, with 7 bases aligning to TRBD1. Per the germline V gene, CDR1 is SGHKS and CDR2 is YYEKEE (reference sequence). This CDR3 has 15 residues. J lost 2 bases, V lost 6 bases, and 9 bases had no gene match. CDR3 nucleotide sequence: TGTGCCAGCAACGCACAGGGGTTGAACACAGATACGCAGTATTTT. Translated, it gives CASNAQGLNTDTQYF.

The chain carries TRBV20-1 and TRBJ2-7, with D unresolved. Trimming stripped 0 bases from V and 3 bases from J, with 9 bases between. This CDR3 has 13 amino acids. The germline gives CDR1 DFQATT, CDR2 SNEGSKA (reference sequence). CDR3: CSARDLANYEQYF. CDR3 nucleotide sequence: TGCAGTGCTAGAGATCTCGCCAACTACGAGCAGTACTTC.

This chain connects TRBV28 to TRBJ1-1; tentative D call: TRBD1 (5 bases). The germline CDR1 and CDR2 sequences are MDHEN and SYDVKM. This CDR3 has 14 residues. Trimming cost V 6 bases and J 1 base, with 12 bases left between them. CDR3: CASSSWGQNTEAFF. The DNA for the CDR3 is TGTGCCAGCAGCAGTTGGGGCCAGAACACTGAAGCTTTCTTT.